Sequencing of this TCR beta chain was carried out in a study of T cells in Graves' hyperthyroidism and ophthalmopathy. Amplified TCR beta CDR3 regions derived from RNA transcripts. The HTBI set primed first-round TCR CDR3 RT-PCR. Each CDR3 protein gets one entry after TCRdb re-called the multiplex PCR reads with MiXCR. Of around 660,000 distinct CDR3 sequences in the sample, 45% were seen once. Uncontrolled infection, other autoimmune disease, pregnancy or lactation disqualified patients from enrolment. The CDR3 is 15 residues long. The germline CDR1 and CDR2 sequences are SEHNR and FQNEAQ (reference sequence). Trimming cost V 3 bases and J 8 bases; bases outside gene matches: 6. Study-level results: Also found in blood were most expanded thyroid clonotypes above 0.001. Median prediction lead before ophthalmopathy onset was about 6.7 months with the model. A model using 13 V-J features told ophthalmopathy apart from stable hyperthyroidism.

On this clonotype itself: Its antigen is not known.

The rearrangement joins TRBV7-9 to TRBJ1-4, with 10 bases lining up with TRBD1. Sequencing was done on a sample of peripheral blood or thyroid tissue (not recorded which). The receptor was derived from an adult man with Graves' disease, either hyperthyroidism or ophthalmopathy (not recorded which). The CDR3 protein is CASSFVGTGAEKLFF. The CDR3 DNA reads TGTGCCAGCAGCTTTGTGGGGACAGGGGCGGAAAAACTGTTTTTT.